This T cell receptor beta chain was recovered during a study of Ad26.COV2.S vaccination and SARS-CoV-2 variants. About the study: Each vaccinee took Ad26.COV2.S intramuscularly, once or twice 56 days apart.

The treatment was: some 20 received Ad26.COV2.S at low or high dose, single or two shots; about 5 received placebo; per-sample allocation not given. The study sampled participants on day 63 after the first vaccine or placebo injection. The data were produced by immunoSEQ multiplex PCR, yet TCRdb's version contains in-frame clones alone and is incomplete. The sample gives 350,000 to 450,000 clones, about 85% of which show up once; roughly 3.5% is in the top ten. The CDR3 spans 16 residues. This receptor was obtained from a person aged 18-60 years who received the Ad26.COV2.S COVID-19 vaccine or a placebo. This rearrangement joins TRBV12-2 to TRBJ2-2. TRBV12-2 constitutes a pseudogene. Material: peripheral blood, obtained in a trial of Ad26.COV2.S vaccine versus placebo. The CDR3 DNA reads TGTGCAAGTCGCTTTCGGTTCGGCCACCCCACCGGGGAGCTGTTTTTT. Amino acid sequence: CASRFRFGHPTGELFF.